This T cell receptor beta chain is from a study of response to subunit inactivated influenza vaccine. Trimming took 4 bases from V and 6 from J; bases not matched to a gene: 8. Germline values: CDR1 MDHEN, CDR2 SYDVKM. This CDR3 spans 15 amino acids. TCRdb independently ran MiXCR on the RT-PCR reads; one entry per CDR3 protein. The repertoire holds 450,000 to 600,000 distinct CDR3 sequences, with around 8% as singletons. This clonotype was counted at least ten times. The chain couples TRBV28 to TRBJ1-2; TRBD1 matches 10 bases. The TCR originated in a man between 50 and 75 years old who received an inactivated influenza vaccine. The sample here was PBMCs from blood, taken less than 30 months after vaccination. The CDR3 reads CASSSAGQGNDGYTF. CDR3 bases: TGTGCCAGCAGTTCGGCGGGACAGGGGAACGATGGCTACACCTTC.